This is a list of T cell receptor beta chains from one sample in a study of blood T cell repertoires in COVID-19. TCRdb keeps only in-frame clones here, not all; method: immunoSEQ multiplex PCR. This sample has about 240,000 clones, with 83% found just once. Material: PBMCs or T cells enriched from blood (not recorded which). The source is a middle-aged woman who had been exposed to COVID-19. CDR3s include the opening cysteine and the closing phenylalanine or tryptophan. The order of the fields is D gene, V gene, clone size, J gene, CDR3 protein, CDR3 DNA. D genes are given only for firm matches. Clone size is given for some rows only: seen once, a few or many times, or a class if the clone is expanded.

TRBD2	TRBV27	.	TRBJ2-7	CASSLLAVDPSYEQYF	TGTGCCAGCAGTTTACTAGCGGTCGACCCTTCCTACGAGCAGTACTTC
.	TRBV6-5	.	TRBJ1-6	CASRLRRDAPLHF	TGTGCCAGCAGACTCAGACGGGATGCACCCCTCCACTTT
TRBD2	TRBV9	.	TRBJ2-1	CASPIPGLAARNEQFF	TGTGCCAGCCCCATTCCGGGACTAGCGGCGAGGAATGAGCAGTTCTTC
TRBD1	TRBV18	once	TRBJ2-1	CASSPRGQGANEQFF	TGTGCCAGCTCACCAAGGGGACAGGGGGCAAATGAGCAGTTCTTC
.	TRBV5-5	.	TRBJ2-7	CASTQTGIYEQYF	TGTGCCAGCACACAGACAGGTATCTACGAGCAGTACTTC
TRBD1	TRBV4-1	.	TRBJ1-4	CASSQAGTGIEKLFF	TGCGCCAGCAGCCAAGCCGGGACAGGGATTGAAAAACTGTTTTTT
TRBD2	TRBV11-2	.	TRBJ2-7	CASSWSGTNIGEQYF	TGTGCCAGCAGCTGGTCCGGGACTAATATCGGCGAGCAGTACTTC
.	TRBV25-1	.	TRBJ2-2	CASSELGTSNTGELFF	TGTGCCAGCAGTGAATTGGGGACATCGAACACCGGGGAGCTGTTTTTT
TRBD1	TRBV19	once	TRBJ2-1	CASSTGQGAYYNEQFF	TGTGCCAGTAGTACGGGACAGGGGGCCTACTACAATGAGCAGTTCTTC
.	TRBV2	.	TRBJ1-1	CASRRQSANTEAFF	TGTGCCAGCCGAAGACAGTCCGCGAACACTGAAGCTTTCTTT
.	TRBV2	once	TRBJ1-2	CASSVRAGDSYTF	TGTGCCAGCAGTGTGAGGGCAGGGGATAGCTACACCTTC
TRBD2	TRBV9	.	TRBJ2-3	CASSVAGRGNTDTQYF	TGTGCCAGCAGCGTAGCGGGGCGGGGGAATACAGATACGCAGTATTTT
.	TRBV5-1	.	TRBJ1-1	CASSPRGGDTEAFF	TGCGCCAGCAGCCCCCGGGGGGGGGACACTGAAGCTTTCTTT
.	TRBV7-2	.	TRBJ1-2	CASSLGQGLALGYTF	TGTGCCAGCAGCCTTGGGCAGGGGCTCGCCCTGGGCTACACCTTC
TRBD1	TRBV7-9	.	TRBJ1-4	CASSSGQGTNEKLFF	TGTGCCAGCAGTTCTGGACAGGGTACTAATGAAAAACTGTTTTTT
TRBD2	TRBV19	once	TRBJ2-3	CASTTLAGGTDTQYF	TGTGCCAGTACCACCCTAGCGGGGGGCACAGATACGCAGTATTTT
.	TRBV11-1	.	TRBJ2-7	CASSPGTNSYEQYF	TGTGCCAGCAGCCCCGGGACAAACTCCTACGAGCAGTACTTC
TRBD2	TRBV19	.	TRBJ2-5	CASSIYGAGGTTQYF	TGTGCCAGTAGTATATATGGAGCGGGGGGGACGACCCAGTACTTC
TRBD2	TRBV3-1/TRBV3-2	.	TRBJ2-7	CASSRSGTSGSSYEQYF	TGTGCCAGCAGCCGATCCGGGACTAGCGGGAGCTCCTACGAGCAGTACTTC
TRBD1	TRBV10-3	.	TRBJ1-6	CAISQGAQNNSPLHF	TGTGCCATCAGCCAGGGGGCGCAGAATAATTCACCCCTCCACTTT
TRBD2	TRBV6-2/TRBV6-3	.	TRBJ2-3	CASSLRGGRDTQYF	TGTGCCAGCAGTTTGCGGGGGGGCCGGGATACGCAGTATTTT
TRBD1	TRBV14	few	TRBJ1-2	CASSRQGYGYTF	TGTGCCAGCAGCCGACAGGGGTATGGCTACACCTTC
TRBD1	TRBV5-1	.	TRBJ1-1	CASSRTGGTNTEAFF	TGCGCCAGCAGCCGGACAGGGGGGACGAACACTGAAGCTTTCTTT
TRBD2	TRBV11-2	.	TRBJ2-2	CASSFSGGRNTGELFF	TGTGCCAGCAGCTTTAGCGGGGGGCGTAACACCGGGGAGCTGTTTTTT
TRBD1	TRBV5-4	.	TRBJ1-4	CASSLRQGGEKLFF	TGTGCCAGCAGTCTACGACAGGGGGGTGAAAAACTGTTTTTT
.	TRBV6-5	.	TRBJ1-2	CAGSLRVNYGYTF	TGTGCCGGCTCCCTGAGGGTCAACTATGGCTACACCTTC
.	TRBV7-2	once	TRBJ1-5	CASSSLAYQPQHF	TGTGCCAGCAGCTCGCTCGCGTATCAGCCCCAGCATTTT
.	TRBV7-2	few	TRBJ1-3	CASSLERTGNTIYF	TGTGCCAGCAGCTTAGAGCGAACTGGAAACACCATATATTTT
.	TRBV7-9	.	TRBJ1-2	CASRPDTHGYTF	TGTGCCAGCAGGCCGGACACGCATGGCTACACCTTC
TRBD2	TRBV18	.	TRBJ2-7	CASSPGLAGGPYEQYF	TGTGCCAGCTCACCGGGACTAGCGGGGGGGCCTTACGAGCAGTACTTC
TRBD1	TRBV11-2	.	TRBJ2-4	CASSSGTGLNIQYF	TGTGCCAGCAGTTCCGGGACAGGGCTAAACATTCAGTACTTC
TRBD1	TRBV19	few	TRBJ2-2	CASSPETGFTGELFF	TGTGCCAGTAGCCCAGAGACAGGGTTCACCGGGGAGCTGTTTTTT
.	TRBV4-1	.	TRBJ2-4	CASSQDNPGQNQYF	TGCGCCAGCAGCCAAGATAACCCCGGACAGAATCAGTACTTC
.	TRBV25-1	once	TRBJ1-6	CASSGGFSYNSPLHF	TGTGCCAGCAGTGGAGGGTTTTCCTATAATTCACCCCTCCACTTT
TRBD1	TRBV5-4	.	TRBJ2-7	CASSPRDRSYEQYF	TGTGCCAGCAGCCCCCGGGACAGATCCTACGAGCAGTACTTC
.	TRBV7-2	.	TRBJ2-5	CASSLGGAGPLRETQYF	TGTGCCAGCAGCTTAGGTGGGGCGGGGCCCCTCAGGGAGACCCAGTACTTC
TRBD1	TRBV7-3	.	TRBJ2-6	CASSSMKPGQGSGANVLTF	TGTGCCAGCAGCTCCATGAAACCGGGACAGGGCTCTGGGGCCAACGTCCTGACTTTC
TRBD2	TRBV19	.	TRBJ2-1	CASSSLLAGGHNEQFF	TGTGCCAGTAGTAGCCTGCTAGCGGGGGGGCACAATGAGCAGTTCTTC
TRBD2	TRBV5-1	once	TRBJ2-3	CASSRSGGTDTQYF	TGCGCCAGCAGCCGTAGCGGGGGGACAGATACGCAGTATTTT
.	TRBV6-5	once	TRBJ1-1	CASGTQGTEAFF	TGTGCCAGCGGAACACAGGGCACTGAAGCTTTCTTT